One sample yielded the 16 T cell receptor beta chains listed below, sequenced in a study of blood T cell repertoires in COVID-19. Only in-frame clones appear in the TCRdb table, and some are missing; sequencing was by immunoSEQ multiplex PCR. The sample has 200,000 to 250,000 clones, around 85% seen once. Sequenced input: peripheral blood. The receptors come from a man aged 60-69 years with acute or convalescent COVID-19.

The chain recombines TRBV27 with TRBJ1-2, with 11 bases that match TRBD1. The CDR3 extends over 17 amino acids. The germline V gene encodes CDR1 MNHEY and CDR2 SMNVEV (reference sequence). With 5 bases clipped from V and 4 bases from J, the junction kept 12 bases outside the gene matches. The CDR3 region is CASSPWGRDRGSYGYTF. As DNA, the CDR3 is TGTGCCAGCAGTCCCTGGGGGCGGGACAGGGGGTCCTATGGCTACACCTTC.

The chain links TRBV5-1 to TRBJ1-5; TRBD1 is a possible D gene (6 bases). This CDR3 is 15 amino acids long. Trimming took 3 bases from V and 2 from J, leaving 12 bases between them. The V gene's germline CDR1 is SGHRS and CDR2 YFSETQ. The CDR3 region has the DNA TGCGCCAGCAGCTCTACAGGGACGGGCAATCAGCCCCAGCATTTT. It encodes CASSSTGTGNQPQHF. Using reference TRBV5-1 and TRBJ1-5 for the parts outside the CDR3, the full variable domain is KAGVTQTPRYLIKTRGQQVTLSCSPISGHRSVSWYQQTPGQGLQFLFEYFSETQRNKGNFPGRFSGRQFSNSRSEMNVSTLELGDSALYLCASSSTGTGNQPQHFGDGTRLSIL.

This clone was counted a few times. Other DNA sequences from this sample encode an identical CDR3 as well. J is TRBJ2-2 and V is TRBV3-1 (or the pseudogene TRBV3-2); TRBD2 aligns across 12 bases. Germline V lookup: CDR1 LGHDT, CDR2 YNNKEL (reference sequence). CDR3 size: 16 residues. Losses at the gene ends were 1 base for V and 4 bases for J; bases not matched to a gene: 1. DNA for the CDR3: TGTGCCAGCAGCCAAGCTAGCGGGAGGGGCACCGGGGAGCTGTTTTTT. Translation gives CASSQASGRGTGELFF.

The rearrangement links TRBV11-3 to TRBJ2-7; 12 bases map to TRBD1. This CDR3 comprises 16 residues. Trimming removed 5 bases from V and 4 bases from J; junction bases left unmatched: 9. CDR1 SGHNT and CDR2 YENEEA come from the germline V gene. CDR3 bases: TGTGCCAGCAGCATTGGGACAGGGGGCCTTGGTTACGAGCAGTACTTC. Amino acids: CASSIGTGGLGYEQYF.

This clone is deemed medium-sized. V usage is TRBV6-2 or TRBV6-3 and J usage is TRBJ1-2, with D perhaps matching TRBD1 (6 bases). Trimming took 0 bases from V and 4 from J, leaving 15 bases between them. The CDR3 has 16 amino acids. Germline CDR1 and CDR2: MNHEY and SVGEGT. CDR3 in amino acids: CASSYSPDRIPYGYTF. The CDR3 region has the DNA TGTGCCAGCAGTTACTCACCCGACAGGATCCCCTATGGCTACACCTTC.

The chain uses TRBV9 and TRBJ2-2; 9 nucleotides match TRBD2. Germline V CDR1 and CDR2: SGDLS, YYNGEE. With V trimmed by 0 bases and J by 6 bases, 6 bases remained unmatched. The CDR3 length is 16 residues. The CDR3 bases are TGTGCCAGCAGCGTAGAGGTAGCGGGAGCAGCCGGGGAGCTGTTTTTT. Translation gives CASSVEVAGAAGELFF.

J is TRBJ2-5 and V is TRBV7-9; TRBD2 matches at 14 bases. This CDR3 is built from 13 residues. Germline trimming cut 5 bases from V and 14 bases from J; bases unmatched to any gene: 7. Germline V gene sequence: CDR1 SEHNR, CDR2 FQNEAQ (reference sequence). The CDR3 nucleotides read TGTGCCAGCAGCCGGGGACTAGCGGGAGCCCCCTACTTC. Its protein is CASSRGLAGAPYF.

The V gene is TRBV6-2 or TRBV6-3, the J gene TRBJ2-7; 9 positions agree with TRBD2. After removal of 5 bases from V and 7 bases from J, the junction contained 15 bases not matched to a gene. The CDR3 is 16 amino acids. CDR1 is MNHEY, CDR2 SVGEGT, per germline. CDR3 amino acids: CASSPRGSGGPTEQYF. Written as DNA, the CDR3 is TGTGCCAGCAGTCCCCGGGGTAGCGGGGGACCTACGGAGCAGTACTTC.

This clone was recorded only once. The chain uses TRBV24-1 and TRBJ2-2; 11 nucleotides match TRBD1. This CDR3 is built from 16 residues. The junction had 6 bases not matched to a gene; V was cut back by 3 bases and J by 7 bases. Germline V gene sequence: CDR1 KGHDR, CDR2 SFDVKD. CDR3 bases: TGTGCCACCAGTGATCCTGGACAGGGGGCTGACGGGGAGCTGTTTTTT. Amino acids: CATSDPGQGADGELFF.

The chain recombines TRBV19 with TRBJ1-5, with 7 nucleotides matching TRBD1. This CDR3 region has 17 residues. Looked up from germline, CDR1 is LNHDA and CDR2 is SQIVND (reference sequence). V lost 3 bases, J lost 0 bases, and 8 bases stayed unmatched. The chain's CDR3 is CASSIGETGYSNQPQHF. CDR3 coding DNA: TGTGCCAGTAGTATTGGCGAGACAGGGTATAGCAATCAGCCCCAGCATTTT.

The chain combines TRBV3-1 (or the pseudogene TRBV3-2) with TRBJ1-4; no firm D call. Looked up from germline, CDR1 is LGHDT and CDR2 is YNNKEL (reference sequence). The CDR3 length is 14 residues. The V gene lost 0 bases and the J gene lost 5 bases, with 7 bases spanning the gap. The DNA of the CDR3 is TGTGCCAGCAGCCAAGAGGGAGCAAATGAAAAACTGTTTTTT. Translation gives CASSQEGANEKLFF.

The chain recombines TRBV18 with TRBJ1-1; possible D gene TRBD1, 5 bases. Germline lookup yields CDR1 KGHSH and CDR2 LQKENI. This CDR3 spans 15 amino acids. Trimming removed 1 base from V and 6 bases from J, with 15 bases in between. The CDR3 is CASSPRGVGEAEAFF. Here the CDR3 DNA reads TGTGCCAGCTCACCACGTGGAGTGGGGGAGGCTGAAGCTTTCTTT.

The rearrangement joins TRBV9 to TRBJ1-2; D is possibly TRBD1 (5 bases). CDR3 size: 16 residues. Trimming cost V 0 bases and J 6 bases, with 18 bases left between them. CDR1 is SGDLS and CDR2 is YYNGEE in the germline V gene. In nucleotides, the CDR3 is TGTGCCAGCAGCGTAGTTCCGGATGTGGGGGGAAATGGCTACACCTTC. This encodes CASSVVPDVGGNGYTF.

DNA for the CDR3: TGTGCCAGCAGTTTAGCGGGGAATTCACCCCTCCACTTT. Translation gives CASSLAGNSPLHF. The rearrangement links TRBV28 to TRBJ1-6; D not certain. CDR3 length equals 13 residues. Trimming removed 2 bases at V and 7 bases at J, with 6 bases between. The germline CDR1 and CDR2 sequences are MDHEN and SYDVKM.

This CDR3 reads CASSPTGHGNQPQHF. The CDR3 coding sequence is TGTGCCAGCAGTCCGACAGGGCATGGCAATCAGCCCCAGCATTTT. The J gene is TRBJ1-5, the V gene TRBV28; the match to TRBD1 covers 7 bases. With 5 bases clipped from V and 2 bases from J, the junction kept 6 bases outside the gene matches. In germline, CDR1 is MDHEN, CDR2 SYDVKM. The CDR3 totals 15 residues. Full variable domain (outside the CDR3, taken from reference TRBV28 and TRBJ1-5): DVKVTQSSRYLVKRTGEKVFLECVQDMDHENMFWYRQDPGLGLRLIYFSYDVKMKEKGDIPEGYSVSREKKERFSLILESASTNQTSMYLCASSPTGHGNQPQHFGDGTRLSIL.

V is TRBV6-2 or TRBV6-3 and J is TRBJ2-7; TRBD2 aligns across 10 bases. The CDR3 loop spans 14 amino acids. Germline-derived CDR1 and CDR2 are MNHEY and SVGEGT. V trimming: 5 bases; J trimming: 2 bases; junction bases outside the gene matches: 3. The CDR3 DNA reads TGTGCCAGCAGTGGTCTAGCGGGAGCCTACGAGCAGTACTTC. Protein: CASSGLAGAYEQYF.